This is a list of T cell receptor beta chains from one sample in a study of T-cell memory formation after mild COVID-19. TCRdb used MiXCR to reprocess the 5' RACE reads, holding one entry per CDR3 protein. The sample gives fewer than 450,000 distinct CDR3 sequences, more than 20% of which show up once; around 12% is in the top ten. Sequenced material: PBMCs or a T cell subset sorted from them (not recorded which). These receptors were taken from an adult woman who had mild COVID-19 (a few samples of this study predate the infection). Cell type and time point are not known. The CDR3 runs from the conserved cysteine through the conserved F or W. Each record gives: V gene, J gene, CDR3 length, D gene, clone size, CDR3 protein, CDR3 DNA. D genes are given only for firm matches. Clone sizes are given selectively: once, few, many, or a class where the clone is expanded.

V gene: TRBV2; J gene: TRBJ2-2; CDR3 length: 15; D gene: TRBD2; clone size: few; CDR3 protein: CASSLTSGRVGELFF; CDR3 DNA: TGTGCCAGCAGTCTGACTAGCGGGAGAGTCGGGGAGCTGTTTTTT
V gene: TRBV29-1; J gene: TRBJ1-3; CDR3 length: 13; D gene: NA; clone size: NA; CDR3 protein: CSVGTASGNTIYF; CDR3 DNA: TGCAGCGTTGGGACGGCCTCTGGAAACACCATATATTTT
V gene: TRBV4-1; J gene: TRBJ2-3; CDR3 length: 15; D gene: TRBD1; clone size: NA; CDR3 protein: CASSLGTGSVDTQYF; CDR3 DNA: TGCGCCAGCAGCCTGGGGACAGGATCGGTAGATACGCAGTATTTT
V gene: TRBV20-1; J gene: TRBJ2-3; CDR3 length: 10; D gene: NA; clone size: many; CDR3 protein: CSARDNTQYF; CDR3 DNA: TGCAGTGCTAGAGATAATACGCAGTATTTT
V gene: TRBV29-1; J gene: TRBJ2-7; CDR3 length: 12; D gene: NA; clone size: NA; CDR3 protein: CSVAERSYEQYF; CDR3 DNA: TGCAGCGTTGCTGAGCGCTCCTACGAGCAGTACTTC
V gene: TRBV6-2/TRBV6-3; J gene: TRBJ2-7; CDR3 length: 17; D gene: TRBD2; clone size: NA; CDR3 protein: CASSPGLAGKEVDEQYF; CDR3 DNA: TGTGCCAGCAGCCCGGGACTAGCGGGAAAAGAGGTTGACGAGCAGTACTTC
V gene: TRBV14; J gene: TRBJ2-2; CDR3 length: 14; D gene: NA; clone size: NA; CDR3 protein: CASSTQVGTGELFF; CDR3 DNA: TGTGCCAGCAGCACCCAGGTTGGCACCGGGGAGCTGTTTTTT
V gene: TRBV7-9; J gene: TRBJ2-1; CDR3 length: 14; D gene: NA; clone size: many; CDR3 protein: CASSLAGGNPEQFF; CDR3 DNA: TGTGCCAGCAGCTTAGCGGGAGGAAATCCCGAGCAGTTCTTC
V gene: TRBV7-8; J gene: TRBJ1-4; CDR3 length: 15; D gene: TRBD1; clone size: NA; CDR3 protein: CASSLATGGYEKLFF; CDR3 DNA: TGTGCCAGCAGCTTAGCGACAGGGGGCTATGAAAAACTGTTTTTT
V gene: TRBV2; J gene: TRBJ2-7; CDR3 length: 11; D gene: NA; clone size: few; CDR3 protein: CASKGEDEQYF; CDR3 DNA: TGTGCCAGCAAGGGGGAGGACGAGCAGTACTTC
V gene: TRBV27; J gene: TRBJ2-3; CDR3 length: 16; D gene: TRBD1; clone size: NA; CDR3 protein: CASSPGQGASTDTQYF; CDR3 DNA: TGTGCCAGCAGTCCCGGGCAGGGGGCTAGCACAGATACGCAGTATTTT
V gene: TRBV6-5; J gene: TRBJ2-4; CDR3 length: 14; D gene: TRBD2; clone size: NA; CDR3 protein: CASSETSVKNIQYF; CDR3 DNA: TGTGCCAGCAGTGAAACTAGCGTGAAAAACATTCAGTACTTC
V gene: TRBV4-1; J gene: TRBJ1-1; CDR3 length: 17; D gene: NA; clone size: few; CDR3 protein: CASSQDGGRGRSTEAFF; CDR3 DNA: TGCGCCAGCAGCCAAGATGGGGGCAGGGGTAGATCCACTGAAGCTTTCTTT
V gene: TRBV6-4; J gene: TRBJ1-1; CDR3 length: 13; D gene: NA; clone size: NA; CDR3 protein: CASSERENTEAFF; CDR3 DNA: TGTGCCAGCAGTGAAAGAGAAAACACTGAAGCTTTCTTT
V gene: TRBV7-9; J gene: TRBJ2-7; CDR3 length: 11; D gene: NA; clone size: NA; CDR3 protein: CASSIDLEQYF; CDR3 DNA: TGTGCCAGCAGCATCGACCTAGAGCAGTACTTC
V gene: TRBV12-3/TRBV12-4; J gene: TRBJ2-7; CDR3 length: 13; D gene: NA; clone size: NA; CDR3 protein: CASSLAYGGSQYF; CDR3 DNA: TGTGCCAGCAGTTTAGCTTACGGGGGATCGCAGTACTTC
V gene: TRBV7-8; J gene: TRBJ2-3; CDR3 length: 14; D gene: TRBD1; clone size: few; CDR3 protein: CASSKGTGADTQYF; CDR3 DNA: TGTGCCAGCAGCAAGGGGACAGGGGCCGATACGCAGTATTTT
V gene: TRBV14; J gene: TRBJ2-5; CDR3 length: 15; D gene: NA; clone size: NA; CDR3 protein: CASSQVSGTAVTQYF; CDR3 DNA: TGTGCCAGCAGCCAAGTGAGCGGGACAGCGGTTACCCAGTACTTC
V gene: TRBV7-6; J gene: TRBJ1-1; CDR3 length: 15; D gene: NA; clone size: NA; CDR3 protein: CASSLDPGVRTEAFF; CDR3 DNA: TGTGCCAGCAGCTTAGATCCGGGGGTTCGCACTGAAGCTTTCTTT
V gene: TRBV5-1; J gene: TRBJ2-7; CDR3 length: 13; D gene: TRBD2; clone size: few; CDR3 protein: CASSSGTSADRYF; CDR3 DNA: TGCGCCAGCAGCTCAGGGACTAGCGCAGACCGGTACTTC
V gene: TRBV7-9; J gene: TRBJ2-1; CDR3 length: 16; D gene: TRBD2; clone size: few; CDR3 protein: CASSLAPLAGYNEQFF; CDR3 DNA: TGTGCCAGCAGCTTAGCCCCACTAGCGGGATACAATGAGCAGTTCTTC
V gene: TRBV4-1; J gene: TRBJ1-5; CDR3 length: 16; D gene: NA; clone size: NA; CDR3 protein: CASSQVERRGNQPQHF; CDR3 DNA: TGCGCCAGCAGCCAAGTGGAGCGGAGGGGTAATCAGCCCCAGCATTTT
V gene: TRBV2; J gene: TRBJ2-5; CDR3 length: 14; D gene: NA; clone size: NA; CDR3 protein: CASSQEGGLETQYF; CDR3 DNA: TGTGCCAGCAGCCAGGAGGGGGGCCTAGAGACCCAGTACTTC
V gene: TRBV11-3; J gene: TRBJ2-1; CDR3 length: 14; D gene: TRBD2; clone size: few; CDR3 protein: CASSLGLAGEKQFF; CDR3 DNA: TGTGCCAGCAGCTTAGGACTAGCGGGAGAAAAGCAGTTCTTC
V gene: TRBV5-1; J gene: TRBJ1-2; CDR3 length: 15; D gene: NA; clone size: few; CDR3 protein: CASSLGGTSHYGYTF; CDR3 DNA: TGCGCCAGCAGCTTGGGGGGCACCAGCCACTATGGCTACACCTTC
V gene: TRBV9; J gene: TRBJ2-5; CDR3 length: 15; D gene: TRBD1; clone size: few; CDR3 protein: CASSPNVGQGRTQYF; CDR3 DNA: TGTGCCAGCAGCCCTAACGTGGGACAGGGAAGAACCCAGTACTTC
V gene: TRBV6-5; J gene: TRBJ1-1; CDR3 length: 15; D gene: NA; clone size: few; CDR3 protein: CASSYSNVAGTEAFF; CDR3 DNA: TGTGCCAGCAGTTACTCGAATGTTGCGGGGACTGAAGCTTTCTTT
V gene: TRBV9; J gene: TRBJ1-6; CDR3 length: 20; D gene: NA; clone size: many; CDR3 protein: CASSVAPYTRYSTLNSPLHF; CDR3 DNA: TGTGCCAGCAGCGTAGCTCCATACACACGATACAGCACTCTTAATTCACCCCTCCACTTT
V gene: TRBV11-3; J gene: TRBJ2-5; CDR3 length: 16; D gene: NA; clone size: NA; CDR3 protein: CASSLVLWGRQETQYF; CDR3 DNA: TGTGCCAGCAGCTTAGTCTTGTGGGGCCGGCAAGAGACCCAGTACTTC
V gene: TRBV7-2; J gene: TRBJ1-1; CDR3 length: 15; D gene: TRBD1; clone size: NA; CDR3 protein: CASSSGGAARTEAFF; CDR3 DNA: TGTGCCAGCAGCTCAGGGGGCGCGGCTCGGACTGAAGCTTTCTTT
V gene: TRBV12-3/TRBV12-4; J gene: TRBJ1-2; CDR3 length: 13; D gene: NA; clone size: NA; CDR3 protein: CASSLEGLGGYTF; CDR3 DNA: TGTGCCAGCAGTTTAGAGGGATTGGGGGGCTACACCTTC
V gene: TRBV11-2; J gene: TRBJ2-1; CDR3 length: 15; D gene: TRBD2; clone size: NA; CDR3 protein: CASSLVWRGGNEQFF; CDR3 DNA: TGTGCCAGCAGCTTAGTTTGGCGGGGGGGCAATGAGCAGTTCTTC
V gene: TRBV6-4; J gene: TRBJ1-1; CDR3 length: 13; D gene: TRBD1; clone size: NA; CDR3 protein: CASSEDRGTEAFF; CDR3 DNA: TGTGCCAGCAGTGAGGACAGGGGCACTGAAGCTTTCTTT
V gene: TRBV7-9; J gene: TRBJ1-1; CDR3 length: 12; D gene: NA; clone size: NA; CDR3 protein: CASRSGDTEAFF; CDR3 DNA: TGTGCCAGCAGGTCGGGGGACACTGAAGCTTTCTTT
V gene: TRBV7-6; J gene: TRBJ2-7; CDR3 length: 13; D gene: TRBD2; clone size: NA; CDR3 protein: CASRGTSGYEQYF; CDR3 DNA: TGTGCCAGCCGCGGGACTAGCGGCTACGAGCAGTACTTC
V gene: TRBV20-1; J gene: TRBJ1-1; CDR3 length: 11; D gene: TRBD1; clone size: many; CDR3 protein: CSASTRGEAFF; CDR3 DNA: TGCAGTGCTAGCACCAGGGGGGAAGCTTTCTTT
V gene: TRBV7-2; J gene: TRBJ1-5; CDR3 length: 15; D gene: TRBD1; clone size: NA; CDR3 protein: CASSLAGTGLQPQHF; CDR3 DNA: TGTGCCAGCAGCTTAGCGGGGACAGGGCTACAGCCCCAGCATTTT
V gene: TRBV7-2; J gene: TRBJ2-3; CDR3 length: 21; D gene: TRBD2; clone size: NA; CDR3 protein: CASSQNRASGVAAGGRDTQYF; CDR3 DNA: TGTGCCAGCAGCCAAAACCGGGCCTCTGGGGTCGCAGCGGGAGGGAGAGATACGCAGTATTTT
V gene: TRBV6-1; J gene: TRBJ1-2; CDR3 length: 13; D gene: TRBD1; clone size: NA; CDR3 protein: CASTTDRGYGYTF; CDR3 DNA: TGTGCCAGCACTACGGACAGGGGTTATGGCTACACCTTC
V gene: TRBV5-8; J gene: TRBJ2-3; CDR3 length: 18; D gene: TRBD1; clone size: few; CDR3 protein: CASSDLLRQGTFTDTQYF; CDR3 DNA: TGTGCCAGCAGCGACCTCTTGAGACAGGGGACGTTCACAGATACGCAGTATTTT